This T cell receptor beta chain stems from a study of blood T cell repertoires in COVID-19. In the source study's methods: Counts of nucleated cells, estimated from reference gene primer amplification, were obtained. Sequencing was performed with immunoSEQ multiplex PCR; in TCRdb, only in-frame clones are kept and a portion is missing. V and J calls and clone size come straight from that table; D and trimming were deduced from the DNA. The sample contains tens of thousands of clones, roughly 87% of which appear only once. Germline CDR1 KGHDR, CDR2 SFDVKD. The CDR3 extends over 14 amino acids. V shed 7 bases and J 5 bases; nucleotides not matched to a gene: 5.

Sequencing was carried out using peripheral blood. The sequence was obtained from a human donor in a cohort sampled during active COVID-19. The chain links TRBV24-1 to TRBJ2-2; 8 nucleotides match TRBD1. CDR3 sequence (DNA): TGTGCCACCAGAGGACAGGGTGAAACCGGGGAGCTGTTTTTT. Residues: CATRGQGETGELFF.